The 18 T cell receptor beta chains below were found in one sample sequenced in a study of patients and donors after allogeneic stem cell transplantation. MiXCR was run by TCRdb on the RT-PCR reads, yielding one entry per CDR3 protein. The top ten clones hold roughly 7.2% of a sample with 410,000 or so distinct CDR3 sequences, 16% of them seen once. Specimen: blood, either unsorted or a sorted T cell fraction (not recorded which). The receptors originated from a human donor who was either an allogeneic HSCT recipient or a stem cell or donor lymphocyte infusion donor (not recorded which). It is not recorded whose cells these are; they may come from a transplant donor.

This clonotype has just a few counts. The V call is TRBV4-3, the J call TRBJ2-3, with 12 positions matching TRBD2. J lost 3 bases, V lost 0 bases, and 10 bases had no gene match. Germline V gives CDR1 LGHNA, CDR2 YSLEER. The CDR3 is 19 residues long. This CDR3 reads CASSQDLLAGGRVTDTQYF. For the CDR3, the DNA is TGCGCCAGCAGCCAAGATCTGCTAGCGGGGGGGCGGGTAACAGATACGCAGTATTTT.

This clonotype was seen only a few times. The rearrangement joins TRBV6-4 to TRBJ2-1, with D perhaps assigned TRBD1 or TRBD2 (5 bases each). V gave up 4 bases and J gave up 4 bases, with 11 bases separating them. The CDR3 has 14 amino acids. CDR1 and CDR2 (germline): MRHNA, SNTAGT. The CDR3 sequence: CASSAGTQYNEQFF. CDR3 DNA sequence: TGTGCCAGCAGTGCCGGGACGCAATACAATGAGCAGTTCTTC.

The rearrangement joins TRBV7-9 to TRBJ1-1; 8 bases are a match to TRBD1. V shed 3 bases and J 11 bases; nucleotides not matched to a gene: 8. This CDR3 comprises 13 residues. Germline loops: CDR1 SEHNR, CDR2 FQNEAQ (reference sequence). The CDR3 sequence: CASSFRTGSGAFF. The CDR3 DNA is TGTGCCAGCAGCTTCCGGACAGGGAGTGGTGCTTTCTTT.

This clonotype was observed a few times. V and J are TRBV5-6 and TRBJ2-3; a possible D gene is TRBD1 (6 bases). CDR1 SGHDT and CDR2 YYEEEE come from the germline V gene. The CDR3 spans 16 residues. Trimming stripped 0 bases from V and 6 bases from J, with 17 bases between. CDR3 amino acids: CASSLGAAGGLDTQYF. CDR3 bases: TGTGCCAGCAGCTTGGGAGCAGCTGGGGGCTTGGATACGCAGTATTTT.

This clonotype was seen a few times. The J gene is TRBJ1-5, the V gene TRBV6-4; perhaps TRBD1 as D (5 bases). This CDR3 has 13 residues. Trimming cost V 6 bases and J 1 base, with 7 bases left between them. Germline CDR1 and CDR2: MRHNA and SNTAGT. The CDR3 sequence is CASSRESNQPQHF. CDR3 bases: TGTGCCAGCAGCAGGGAGAGCAATCAGCCCCAGCATTTT.

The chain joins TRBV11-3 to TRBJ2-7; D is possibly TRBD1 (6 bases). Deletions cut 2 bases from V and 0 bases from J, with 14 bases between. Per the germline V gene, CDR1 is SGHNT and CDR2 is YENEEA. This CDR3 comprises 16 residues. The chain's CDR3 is CASSLSWDNTSYEQYF. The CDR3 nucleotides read TGTGCCAGCAGCTTATCGTGGGACAATACCTCCTACGAGCAGTACTTC.

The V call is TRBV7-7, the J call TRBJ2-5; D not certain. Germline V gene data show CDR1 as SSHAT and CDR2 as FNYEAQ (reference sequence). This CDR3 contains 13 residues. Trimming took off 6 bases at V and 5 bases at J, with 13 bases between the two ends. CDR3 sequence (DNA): TGTGCCAGCAGTTCACTCCCGAGGGAGACCCAGTACTTC. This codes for CASSSLPRETQYF.

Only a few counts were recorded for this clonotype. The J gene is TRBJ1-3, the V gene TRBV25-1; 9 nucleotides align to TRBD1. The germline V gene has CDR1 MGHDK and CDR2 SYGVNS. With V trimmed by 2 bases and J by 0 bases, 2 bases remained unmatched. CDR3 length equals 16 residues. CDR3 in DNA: TGTGCCAGCAGTGAACCGACAGGGGGCTCTGGAAACACCATATATTTT. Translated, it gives CASSEPTGGSGNTIYF.

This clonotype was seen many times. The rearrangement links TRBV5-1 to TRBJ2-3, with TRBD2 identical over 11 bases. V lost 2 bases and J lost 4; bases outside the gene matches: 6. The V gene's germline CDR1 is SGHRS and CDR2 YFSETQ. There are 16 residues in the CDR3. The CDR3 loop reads CASSFSSGGSPDTQYF. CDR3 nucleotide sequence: TGCGCCAGCAGCTTTTCTAGCGGGGGGAGTCCAGATACGCAGTATTTT.

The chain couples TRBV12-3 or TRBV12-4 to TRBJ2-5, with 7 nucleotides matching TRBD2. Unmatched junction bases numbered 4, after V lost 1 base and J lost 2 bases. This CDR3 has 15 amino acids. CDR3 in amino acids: CASSLVLALQETQYF. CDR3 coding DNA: TGTGCCAGCAGTTTAGTACTAGCGCTTCAAGAGACCCAGTACTTC.

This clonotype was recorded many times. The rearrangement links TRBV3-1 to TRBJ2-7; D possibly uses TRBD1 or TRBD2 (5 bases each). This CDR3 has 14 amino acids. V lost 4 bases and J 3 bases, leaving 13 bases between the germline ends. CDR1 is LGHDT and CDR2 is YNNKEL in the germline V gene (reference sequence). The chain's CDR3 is CASSPGPGSYEQYF. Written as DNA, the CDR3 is TGTGCCAGCAGCCCCGGTCCAGGGAGCTACGAGCAGTACTTC.

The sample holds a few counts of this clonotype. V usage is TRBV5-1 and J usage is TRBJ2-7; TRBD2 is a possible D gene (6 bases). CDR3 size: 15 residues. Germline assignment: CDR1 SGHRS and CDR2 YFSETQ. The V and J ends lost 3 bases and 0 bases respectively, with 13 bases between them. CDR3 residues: CASSSGTSNSYEQYF. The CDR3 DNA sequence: TGCGCCAGCAGCTCCGGGACTTCCAACTCCTACGAGCAGTACTTC. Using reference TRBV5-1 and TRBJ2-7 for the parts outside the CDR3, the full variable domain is KAGVTQTPRYLIKTRGQQVTLSCSPISGHRSVSWYQQTPGQGLQFLFEYFSETQRNKGNFPGRFSGRQFSNSRSEMNVSTLELGDSALYLCASSSGTSNSYEQYFGPGTRLTVT.

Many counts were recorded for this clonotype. In DNA, the CDR3 is TGTGCCAGCAGCTTCGGGGGGAGCTCCTACAATGAGCAGTTCTTC. As protein: CASSFGGSSYNEQFF. The chain joins TRBV7-8 to TRBJ2-1, with TRBD2 identical over 7 bases. Losses at the gene ends were 3 bases for V and 0 bases for J; bases not matched to a gene: 2. Germline CDR1 reads SGHVS; CDR2 reads FQNEAQ. The CDR3 is made up of 15 amino acids.

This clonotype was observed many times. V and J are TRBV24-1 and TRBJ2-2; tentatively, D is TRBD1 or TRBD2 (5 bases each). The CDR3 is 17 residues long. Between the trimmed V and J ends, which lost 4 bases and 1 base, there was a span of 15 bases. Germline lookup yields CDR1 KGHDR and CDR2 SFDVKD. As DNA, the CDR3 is TGTGCCACCAGTGAAAGGGACGGGTTCTTGAACACCGGGGAGCTGTTTTTT. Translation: CATSERDGFLNTGELFF.

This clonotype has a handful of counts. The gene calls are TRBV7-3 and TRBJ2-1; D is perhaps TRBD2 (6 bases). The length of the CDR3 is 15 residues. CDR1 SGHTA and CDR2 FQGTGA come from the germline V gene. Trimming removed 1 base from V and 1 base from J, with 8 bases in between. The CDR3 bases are TGTGCCAGCAGCTTAATAGCGGATTCCTACAATGAGCAGTTCTTC. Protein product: CASSLIADSYNEQFF.

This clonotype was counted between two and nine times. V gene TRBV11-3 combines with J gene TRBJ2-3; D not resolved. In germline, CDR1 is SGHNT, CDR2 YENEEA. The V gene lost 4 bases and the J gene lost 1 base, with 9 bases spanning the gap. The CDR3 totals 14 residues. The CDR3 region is CASSWSRRTDTQYF. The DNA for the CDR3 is TGTGCCAGCAGCTGGAGTCGACGCACAGATACGCAGTATTTT.

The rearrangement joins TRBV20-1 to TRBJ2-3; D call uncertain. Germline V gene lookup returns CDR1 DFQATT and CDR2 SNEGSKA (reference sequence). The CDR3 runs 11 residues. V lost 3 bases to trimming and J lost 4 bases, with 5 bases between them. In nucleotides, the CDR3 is TGCAGTGCTAGTGGCTCAGATACGCAGTATTTT. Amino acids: CSASGSDTQYF.

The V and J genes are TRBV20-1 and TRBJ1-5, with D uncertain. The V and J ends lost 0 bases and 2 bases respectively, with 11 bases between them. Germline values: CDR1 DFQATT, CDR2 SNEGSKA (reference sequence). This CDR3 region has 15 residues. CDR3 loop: CSARDHMEGNQPQHF. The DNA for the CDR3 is TGCAGTGCTAGAGATCATATGGAGGGCAATCAGCCCCAGCATTTT.